The clone carrying this TCR beta chain was recorded a few times. The CDR3 length is 21 residues. Germline assignment: CDR1 SGHRS and CDR2 YFSETQ. V lost 5 bases and J 4 bases, leaving 36 bases between the germline ends. This sample is drawn from a study of T cells after yellow fever vaccination. MiXCR, run by TCRdb on the 5' RACE reads, gives a single entry per CDR3 protein. The table shows under 300,000 distinct CDR3 sequences, with 6.5% to 7.5% occurring only once. The TCR was taken from a man aged 30 to 45 who received the YFV17D yellow fever vaccine. The material was CD4+ T cells sorted from PBMCs, obtained on the day of the yellow fever booster vaccination. The chain is built from TRBV5-1 and TRBJ1-1; D is uncertain. For the CDR3, the DNA is TGCGCCAGCAGTAGAACCACCGGGCCTACCGCCTCGAATTCTGGGATCACTGAAGCTTTCTTT. It yields the protein CASSRTTGPTASNSGITEAFF.